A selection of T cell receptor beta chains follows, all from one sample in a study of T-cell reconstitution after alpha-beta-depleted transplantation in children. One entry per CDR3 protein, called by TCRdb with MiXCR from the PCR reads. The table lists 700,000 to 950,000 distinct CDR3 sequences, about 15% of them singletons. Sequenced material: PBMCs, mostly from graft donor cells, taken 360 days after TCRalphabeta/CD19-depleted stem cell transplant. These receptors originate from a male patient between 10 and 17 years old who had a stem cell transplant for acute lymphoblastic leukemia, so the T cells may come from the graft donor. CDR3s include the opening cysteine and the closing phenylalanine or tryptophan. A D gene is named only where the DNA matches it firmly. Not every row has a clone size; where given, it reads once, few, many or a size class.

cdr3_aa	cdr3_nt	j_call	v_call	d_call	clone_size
CATSEQVQYEQYF	TGTGCCACCAGTGAACAAGTTCAATACGAGCAGTACTTC	TRBJ2-7	TRBV24-1	-	-
CSVEGASYNEQFF	TGCAGCGTTGAAGGGGCCTCCTACAATGAGCAGTTCTTC	TRBJ2-1	TRBV29-1	-	few
CAWKVRRAGGPAYEQYF	TGTGCCTGGAAAGTTAGAAGGGCGGGAGGGCCAGCCTACGAGCAGTACTTC	TRBJ2-7	TRBV30	TRBD2	few
CASSLRAKETQYF	TGTGCCAGCAGTTTGAGGGCCAAAGAGACCCAGTACTTC	TRBJ2-5	TRBV12-3/TRBV12-4	-	many
CASSLVGGANEKLFF	TGTGCCAGCAGTTTGGTAGGGGGGGCTAATGAAAAACTGTTTTTT	TRBJ1-4	TRBV12-3/TRBV12-4	-	few
CASRKTGGSYEQYF	TGCGCCAGCAGAAAGACAGGGGGGTCCTACGAGCAGTACTTC	TRBJ2-7	TRBV4-1	TRBD1	-
CASSLGPRWGGNSYEQYF	TGCGCCAGCAGCTTGGGGCCCCGTTGGGGCGGGAACTCCTACGAGCAGTACTTC	TRBJ2-7	TRBV5-1	-	-
CASRWSSYNEQFF	TGTGCCAGCCGCTGGAGCTCCTACAATGAGCAGTTCTTC	TRBJ2-1	TRBV3-1	-	many
CASSLAIKQPQHF	TGTGCCAGCAGCTTAGCGATCAAGCAGCCCCAGCATTTT	TRBJ1-5	TRBV7-6	-	many
CASTKIRGGAYEQYF	TGTGCCAGCACCAAAATCCGCGGGGGGGCCTACGAGCAGTACTTC	TRBJ2-7	TRBV7-2	TRBD2	-
CASSYFSPRTGELFF	TGTGCCAGCAGTTACTTTTCTCCTCGCACCGGGGAGCTGTTTTTT	TRBJ2-2	TRBV6-5	-	few
CASSLVGTSGTDTQYF	TGCGCCAGCAGCTTGGTCGGGACTAGCGGCACAGATACGCAGTATTTT	TRBJ2-3	TRBV5-1	TRBD2	-
CASISGRVSYNEQFF	TGTGCCAGCATAAGCGGGAGGGTCTCCTACAATGAGCAGTTCTTC	TRBJ2-1	TRBV2	TRBD2	few
CASSLWIILTGYTF	TGTGCCAGCAGTTTATGGATAATCCTTACTGGCTACACCTTC	TRBJ1-2	TRBV12-3/TRBV12-4	-	few
CASSPQTSTSTDTQYF	TGTGCCAGCAGCCCGCAGACTAGCACCAGCACAGATACGCAGTATTTT	TRBJ2-3	TRBV7-3	TRBD2	-
CASSLLAGEIHEQYF	TGTGCCAGCAGCTTACTAGCGGGAGAGATCCACGAGCAGTACTTC	TRBJ2-7	TRBV7-7	TRBD2	-
CASSQNHGTESSGANVLTF	TGTGCCAGCAGCCAAAACCACGGGACGGAGAGCTCTGGGGCCAACGTCCTGACTTTC	TRBJ2-6	TRBV3-1	-	few
CATSDLGGQGTGELFF	TGTGCCACCAGTGATTTAGGGGGGCAGGGAACCGGGGAGCTGTTTTTT	TRBJ2-2	TRBV24-1	-	many
CASSQDRGHLVNEQFF	TGCGCCAGCAGCCAAGACAGGGGGCATTTAGTCAATGAGCAGTTCTTC	TRBJ2-1	TRBV4-1	TRBD1	few
CASSSSTGAGGYF	TGTGCCAGCAGTTCCTCGACAGGCGCTGGGGGGTACTTC	TRBJ2-7	TRBV12-3/TRBV12-4	-	few
CASSPYGGPTDTQYF	TGCGCCAGCAGCCCCTACGGGGGGCCTACAGATACGCAGTATTTT	TRBJ2-3	TRBV5-1	-	few
CASSQVGGLGEQYF	TGTGCCAGCAGCCAAGTCGGAGGGCTGGGCGAGCAGTACTTC	TRBJ2-7	TRBV3-1	-	few
CASSSGVGETQYF	TGTGCCAGCAGTAGTGGGGTCGGAGAGACCCAGTACTTC	TRBJ2-5	TRBV27	-	-
CASSQGLGITGQGQKGTQHF	TGCGCCAGCAGCCAAGGCCTCGGTATTACGGGACAGGGCCAAAAAGGGACCCAGCATTTT	TRBJ1-5	TRBV4-1	TRBD1	-
CASSLARGLDSPLHF	TGTGCCAGCAGCTTAGCGCGGGGGTTGGATTCACCCCTCCACTTT	TRBJ1-6	TRBV7-9	-	-
CASSPLETRLAKNIQYF	TGTGCCAGCTCACCACTGGAAACGCGCCTAGCCAAAAACATTCAGTACTTC	TRBJ2-4	TRBV18	-	-
CASSSPGRMGGEQFF	TGTGCCAGCAGCTCCCCCGGGAGGATGGGTGGGGAGCAGTTCTTC	TRBJ2-1	TRBV7-3	TRBD2	-
CASSLALSRDRHYEQYF	TGCGCCAGCAGCTTGGCCCTTAGCCGGGACAGACACTACGAGCAGTACTTC	TRBJ2-7	TRBV5-1	TRBD1	-
CASSLGDSGFTDTQYF	TGTGCCAGCAGCTTAGGTGATAGCGGCTTCACAGATACGCAGTATTTT	TRBJ2-3	TRBV7-9	-	-
CASSLETRNQPQHF	TGTGCCAGCAGTTTAGAGACACGGAATCAGCCCCAGCATTTT	TRBJ1-5	TRBV12-3/TRBV12-4	-	few
CASSGRTGKEEQYF	TGTGCCAGCAGCGGAAGGACAGGGAAGGAGGAGCAGTACTTC	TRBJ2-7	TRBV9	TRBD1	-
CASSPPGLHEQYF	TGTGCCAGCAGCCCACCGGGTTTGCACGAGCAGTACTTC	TRBJ2-7	TRBV3-1	-	-
CSVGEGNTIYF	TGCAGCGTTGGGGAAGGAAACACCATATATTTT	TRBJ1-3	TRBV29-1	-	few
CASSTRSYNEQFF	TGCGCCAGCAGCACCCGATCCTACAATGAGCAGTTCTTC	TRBJ2-1	TRBV5-1	-	few
CASSPRRERETQYF	TGTGCCAGCTCACCAAGGCGGGAGAGGGAGACCCAGTACTTC	TRBJ2-5	TRBV18	TRBD2	-
CASTQGTVVLNTF	TGTGCCAGCACTCAAGGGACAGTTGTTTTAAACACCTTC	TRBJ1-2	TRBV5-6	TRBD1	-
CASSMGRVSHEQYF	TGTGCCAGCAGTATGGGTAGGGTTTCGCACGAGCAGTACTTC	TRBJ2-7	TRBV27	-	few
CASSDYLAGAHEQYF	TGTGCCAGCAGTGATTATCTAGCGGGAGCCCACGAGCAGTACTTC	TRBJ2-7	TRBV25-1	TRBD2	-
CATTPQPGTGGSYNEQFF	TGTGCCACCACCCCTCAGCCCGGGACAGGGGGCTCCTACAATGAGCAGTTCTTC	TRBJ2-1	TRBV24-1	TRBD1	-
CASSSKTGLPNTEAFF	TGTGCCAGCTCTAGTAAAACAGGGCTACCGAACACTGAAGCTTTCTTT	TRBJ1-1	TRBV21-1	-	few
CASSFVTGQGNEQFF	TGCGCCAGCAGCTTCGTTACGGGACAGGGGAATGAGCAGTTCTTC	TRBJ2-1	TRBV5-1	TRBD1	few
CASSQGPVGELFF	TGTGCCAGCAGCCAAGGGCCCGTCGGGGAGCTGTTTTTT	TRBJ2-2	TRBV4-2	-	-
CASSFSDQGSYEKLFF	TGTGCCAGCAGTTTTTCCGATCAGGGGAGTTATGAAAAACTGTTTTTT	TRBJ1-4	TRBV12-3/TRBV12-4	-	few
CASDLGLAGAQETQYF	TGTGCCAGCGATCTGGGACTAGCGGGAGCCCAAGAGACCCAGTACTTC	TRBJ2-5	TRBV7-9	TRBD2	-
CASTGTSGRADTQYF	TGTGCCAGCACCGGGACTAGCGGGAGGGCAGATACGCAGTATTTT	TRBJ2-3	TRBV9	TRBD2	-
CASSVVASGMGAQETQYF	TGTGCCAGCAGCGTAGTGGCTAGCGGGATGGGGGCCCAAGAGACCCAGTACTTC	TRBJ2-5	TRBV9	TRBD2	-
CASSPRRGTGDPYNEQFF	TGTGCCAGCAGCCCCCGACGTGGTACGGGGGACCCCTACAATGAGCAGTTCTTC	TRBJ2-1	TRBV7-8	-	few
CASSAEAVAGGPNEQFF	TGTGCCAGCAGCGCCGAAGCTGTAGCGGGAGGCCCGAATGAGCAGTTCTTC	TRBJ2-1	TRBV7-6	TRBD2	-
CASSLSGGRMNSPLHF	TGTGCCAGCAGTTTAAGCGGGGGCAGAATGAATTCACCCCTCCACTTT	TRBJ1-6	TRBV12-3/TRBV12-4	-	-
CASSHRQGLNTEAFF	TGTGCCAGCAGCCACAGACAGGGTTTGAACACTGAAGCTTTCTTT	TRBJ1-1	TRBV3-1	TRBD1	many
CASSFRVSETQYF	TGTGCCAGCAGCTTCCGCGTCTCGGAGACCCAGTACTTC	TRBJ2-5	TRBV13	-	many